The present entry profiles one T cell receptor (beta chain) with its context. The germline V gene encodes CDR1 SGHNT and CDR2 YYREEE (reference sequence). This CDR3 comprises 13 residues. Trimming cost V 2 bases and J 6 bases, with 9 bases left between them. Generated by immunoSEQ multiplex PCR, the TCRdb table keeps only in-frame clones and is missing some. The sample has approximately 250,000 clones, 91% seen once. This sample was included in a study of blood T cell repertoires in COVID-19. The specimen sequenced was PBMCs or T cells enriched from blood (not recorded which). V is TRBV5-4 and J is TRBJ2-1; D gene uncertain. The clonotype comes from a man in his forties or fifties who had been exposed to COVID-19. The chain's CDR3 is CASSLLQLNEQFF. Written as DNA, the CDR3 is TGTGCCAGCAGCTTATTACAGCTCAATGAGCAGTTCTTC.